These 16 T cell receptor beta chains were sequenced from one sample in a study of read filtering for tumor transcriptome and immune sequencing. The library was built from roughly 400 ng RNA with molecular barcoded adaptors for alpha/delta and beta/gamma chains. MiXCR was run by TCRdb on the reads, yielding one entry per CDR3 protein. The table includes roughly 69,000 distinct CDR3 sequences, approximately 13% detected once. The sample consisted of a population of CD138-negative cells sorted from bone marrow. All receptors derive from a donor aged 40 or over with multiple myeloma.

This clonotype came up many times. V is TRBV7-8 and J is TRBJ2-1; 7 bases match TRBD2. J gave up 4 bases and V 3 bases, and 18 bases lay outside the gene matches. This CDR3 is built from 19 residues. Germline-derived CDR1 and CDR2 are SGHVS and FQNEAQ. The CDR3 spells CASSLRASGSWMVYNEQFF. As DNA, the CDR3 is TGTGCCAGCAGCTTGAGGGCTAGCGGCTCCTGGATGGTGTACAATGAGCAGTTCTTC.

This clonotype was recorded at least ten times. V usage is TRBV6-5 and J usage is TRBJ2-7; no clear D gene. The ends were cut back, 2 bases at V and 1 base at J, with 9 bases in the middle. CDR3 length equals 14 residues. In germline, CDR1 is MNHEY, CDR2 SVGAGI. CDR3 nucleotides: TGTGCCAGCAGTTACGGGCTGACTTCCTACGAGCAGTACTTC. Translating it yields CASSYGLTSYEQYF.

This clonotype has a count of ten or more. V gene TRBV7-9 combines with J gene TRBJ2-1; 14 bases map to TRBD2. V trimming: 2 bases; J trimming: 5 bases; junction bases outside the gene matches: 2. CDR1 SEHNR and CDR2 FQNEAQ come from the germline V gene (reference sequence). There are 16 residues in the CDR3. The DNA for the CDR3 is TGTGCCAGCAGCTTACGGGGACTAGCGGGAGACAATGAGCAGTTCTTC. Residues: CASSLRGLAGDNEQFF.

Notes on this clonotype: Just one base apart from a much larger clone, this may be a read error. The chain joins TRBV4-2 to TRBJ2-2; D is perhaps TRBD2 (7 bases). The CDR3 is 18 amino acids. In germline, CDR1 is LGHNA, CDR2 YNFKEQ. The CDR3 spells CARSQEGGGLGLLTELFF. DNA of the CDR3: TGTGCCAGAAGCCAAGAGGGCGGGGGCTTAGGCCTTCTGACTGAGCTGTTTTTT.

This clonotype was detected many times. V gene TRBV5-1 combines with J gene TRBJ2-5; D may be TRBD1 or TRBD2 (5 bases each). Trimming left V 6 bases short and J 5 bases short, with 14 bases between. This CDR3 is built from 13 residues. From germline, CDR1 is SGHRS and CDR2 YFSETQ. This chain's CDR3 is CASTWSRGETQYF. CDR3 DNA sequence: TGCGCCAGCACGTGGTCGAGGGGTGAGACCCAGTACTTC.

This clonotype was detected many times. The rearrangement uses TRBV10-3 and TRBJ2-1, with no clear D. CDR3 length equals 12 residues. The V and J ends lost 1 base and 7 bases respectively, with 5 bases between them. Germline V gene sequence: CDR1 ENHRY, CDR2 SYGVKD. The CDR3 sequence is CAISEYGNEQFF. The CDR3 DNA reads TGTGCCATCAGTGAGTATGGGAATGAGCAGTTCTTC.

This clonotype showed up many times. This chain uses TRBV20-1 with TRBJ1-4; no firm D call. With 0 bases removed from V and 3 bases from J, the gap between germline ends came to 11 bases. Germline-derived CDR1 and CDR2 are DFQATT and SNEGSKA (reference sequence). The CDR3 runs to 15 residues. The DNA for the CDR3 is TGCAGTGCTAGAGAAGAGGCCACGGCTAATGAAAAACTGTTTTTT. It yields the protein CSAREEATANEKLFF.

This clonotype was detected ten times or more. The chain is built from TRBV7-8 and TRBJ2-1; D gene ambiguous. V lost 4 bases to trimming and J lost 5 bases, with 6 bases between them. There are 12 residues in the CDR3. The germline CDR1 and CDR2 sequences are SGHVS and FQNEAQ. This CDR3 is CASSSVDNEQFF. The CDR3 DNA reads TGTGCCAGCAGCTCAGTTGACAATGAGCAGTTCTTC.

This clonotype occurred many times. V is TRBV7-6 and J is TRBJ2-1; 8 bases are a match to TRBD2. CDR1 is SGHVS and CDR2 is FNYEAQ in the germline V gene. This CDR3 contains 15 residues. J gave up 0 bases and V 5 bases, and 3 bases lay outside the gene matches. CDR3 residues: CASSRSGSSYNEQFF. Here the CDR3 DNA reads TGTGCCAGCAGCCGGAGCGGGAGCTCCTACAATGAGCAGTTCTTC.

This clonotype was observed at least ten times. Because the CDR3 is missing its conserved closing phenylalanine or tryptophan, this is likely a read error. CDR3 amino acids: CSALAGRAYEQYL. CDR3 DNA sequence: TGCAGCGCCTTAGCGGGGCGAGCTTACGAGCAGTACCTC. The genes are TRBV29-1 and TRBJ2-7; 8 positions agree with TRBD2. Germline CDR1 SQVTM, CDR2 ANQGSEA. This CDR3 contains 13 residues. With V trimmed by 7 bases and J by 4 bases, 9 bases remained unmatched.

J is TRBJ2-7 and V is TRBV6-6; no firm D call. There are 13 residues in the CDR3. The germline V and J ends were trimmed by 5 bases and 0 bases, with 8 bases remaining between them. The V gene's germline CDR1 is MNHNY and CDR2 SVGAGI (reference sequence). The chain's CDR3 is CASSQASSYEQYF. The CDR3 region has the DNA TGTGCCAGCAGTCAGGCTAGCTCCTACGAGCAGTACTTC.

The sample holds many counts of this clonotype. J is TRBJ2-1 and V is TRBV28, with TRBD1 identical over 8 bases. The CDR3 contains 17 residues. CDR1 and CDR2 (germline): MDHEN, SYDVKM. V dropped 2 bases and J dropped 6; count of bases not matched to a gene: 12. In nucleotides, the CDR3 is TGTGCCAGCAGTTTAACGCCCGGACAGGGCCCCTCCAATGAGCAGTTCTTC. Its protein product is CASSLTPGQGPSNEQFF.

To note about this clonotype: This clone may be a read error of a much larger clone one base away. Lacking the conserved final phenylalanine or tryptophan, this CDR3 likely reflects a read error. V is TRBV2 and J is TRBJ2-5; D gene ambiguous. The V end was cut by 5 bases, the J end by 5 bases, with 12 bases between. The CDR3 is 13 amino acids. The V gene's germline CDR1 is SNHLY and CDR2 FYNNEI. The CDR3 protein is CASSREARETQYL. The CDR3 DNA reads as TGTGCCAGCAGTAGAGAGGCCCGGGAGACCCAGTACCTC.

This clonotype was recorded many times. The V call is TRBV20-1, the J call TRBJ1-5, with 7 bases lining up with TRBD1. The CDR3 is 16 residues long. CDR1 DFQATT and CDR2 SNEGSKA come from the germline V gene (reference sequence). V lost 2 bases and J lost 6; bases outside the gene matches: 13. The CDR3 sequence: CSARPQEGAGSQPQHF. The DNA of the CDR3 is TGCAGTGCTAGACCTCAGGAGGGGGCAGGGAGTCAGCCCCAGCATTTT.

Regarding this clonotype: This sequence may be a read error, since a much larger clone differs from it by one base. This chain joins TRBV6-6 and TRBJ2-3; 11 bases align to TRBD2. This CDR3 comprises 17 residues. Looked up from germline, CDR1 is MNHNY and CDR2 is SVGAGI (reference sequence). Losses at the gene ends were 5 bases for V and 2 bases for J; bases not matched to a gene: 9. CDR3: CASSHGRGLADTDTQYF. The CDR3, as DNA: TGTGCCAGCAGTCATGGCCGGGGACTAGCGGACACAGATACGCAGTATTTT.

This clonotype appeared many times. This rearrangement joins TRBV19 to TRBJ2-4, with TRBD2 matching over 10 bases. Unmatched junction bases numbered 6, after V lost 4 bases and J lost 0 bases. The CDR3 extends over 17 amino acids. Germline V gives CDR1 LNHDA, CDR2 SQIVND (reference sequence). The DNA of the CDR3 is TGTGCCAGTAGTACCGGACTAGCGGACCTAGCCAAAAACATTCAGTACTTC. Translating gives CASSTGLADLAKNIQYF.